These 19 T cell receptor beta chains share one sample of origin, sequenced in a study of CD8 T cells in ankylosing spondylitis. TCRdb ran MiXCR on the 5' RACE reads and lists one entry per CDR3 protein. Here the sample spans about 250,000 distinct CDR3 sequences, roughly a tenth being singletons. Sequenced sample: blood, either unsorted or a sorted T cell fraction (not recorded which). These receptors were collected from a male donor with ankylosing spondylitis or in good health (not recorded which).

The table lists this clonotype with many counts. The rearrangement joins TRBV6-5 to TRBJ2-3; D ambiguous. Trimming left V 2 bases short and J 4 bases short, with 16 bases between. Germline CDR1 and CDR2: MNHEY and SVGAGI. This CDR3 is 16 amino acids long. In nucleotides, the CDR3 is TGTGCCAGCAGTTACCGATGGCAGCCGCGACCAGATACGCAGTATTTT. It is translated as CASSYRWQPRPDTQYF.

The table lists this clonotype with many counts. The chain joins TRBV7-8 to TRBJ2-2; 7 bases fit TRBD2. This CDR3 is 14 amino acids long. V was pared by 5 bases and J by 7 bases, with 7 bases of the junction left unmatched. Germline values: CDR1 SGHVS, CDR2 FQNEAQ. Written as DNA, the CDR3 is TGTGCCAGCAGCCCCCGGGGAGGGATCGGGGAGCTGTTTTTT. Protein product: CASSPRGGIGELFF.

This clonotype was counted many times. The V and J genes are TRBV12-3 or TRBV12-4 and TRBJ2-1; weak D call: TRBD2 (6 bases). Trimming removed 6 bases from V and 8 bases from J, with 17 bases in between. This CDR3 spans 14 amino acids. CDR3 sequence reads: CASSRGAGSHEQFF. In DNA form, the CDR3 reads TGTGCCAGCAGCCGCGGGGCAGGGAGTCATGAGCAGTTCTTC.

The chain has TRBV2 and TRBJ1-2, with D unclear. CDR3 length: 14 residues. Germline V gives CDR1 SNHLY, CDR2 FYNNEI. Trimming removed 6 bases from V and 5 bases from J, with 16 bases in between. The CDR3 here is CASSTTSQGYGYTF. The CDR3 nucleotides are TGTGCCAGCAGCACGACTAGCCAAGGGTATGGCTACACCTTC.

At least ten counts were recorded for this clonotype. The J gene is TRBJ2-3, the V gene TRBV5-1; TRBD2 matches at 10 bases. V lost 6 bases to trimming and J lost 6 bases; unmatched junction nucleotides: 10. The CDR3 sequence is 15 residues long. Germline lookup yields CDR1 SGHRS and CDR2 YFSETQ. The DNA of the CDR3 is TGCGCCAGCAACCCCACTGGGACTAGCGTGGATACGCAGTATTTT. This gives the protein CASNPTGTSVDTQYF.

The table lists this clonotype with many counts. The chain is built from TRBV14 and TRBJ2-7; TRBD1 matches at 8 bases. CDR3 length: 15 residues. Germline CDR1 reads SGHDN; CDR2 reads FVKESK. Trimming at V came to 5 bases and at J to 2 bases, leaving 8 bases not matched to a gene. The CDR3 DNA reads TGTGCCAGCAGCTCGGGGTCCAGGGGGCCCTACGAGCAGTACTTC. This translates into CASSSGSRGPYEQYF.

There are many counts of this clonotype. The rearrangement joins TRBV21-1 to TRBJ2-7; the table's D call, TRBD1, was not checked against the DNA. TRBV21-1 is assigned pseudogene status. This CDR3 has 12 residues. The DNA of the CDR3 is TGTGCCAGCAGCATAACAGGGTACGAGCAGTACTTC. This encodes CASSITGYEQYF.

This clonotype was counted a few times. This chain links TRBV7-2 with TRBJ1-6; D is possibly TRBD1 (5 bases). The CDR3 consists of 16 residues. Germline V CDR1 and CDR2: SGHTA, FQGNSA. V lost 2 bases to trimming and J lost 7 bases, with 15 bases between them. In DNA, the CDR3 is TGTGCCAGCAGCTTACTGTCGGGGGTGGACAATTCACCCCTCCACTTT. This sequence encodes CASSLLSGVDNSPLHF.

The V call is TRBV12-3 or TRBV12-4, the J call TRBJ2-3, with TRBD1 matching over 9 bases. V dropped 6 bases and J dropped 5; count of bases not matched to a gene: 6. The CDR3 runs 14 residues. The DNA for the CDR3 is TGTGCCAGCAGACTAACGACAGGGGGAGATACGCAGTATTTT. This sequence encodes CASRLTTGGDTQYF.

On this clonotype: Given a much more abundant clone one base away, this may be a read error. The CDR3 region is CASKTSASSYNERFF. The CDR3 nucleotides are TGTGCCAGCAAGACTAGCGCCAGCTCCTACAATGAGCGGTTCTTC. J is TRBJ2-1 and V is TRBV19, with 8 bases lining up with TRBD2. This CDR3 has 15 residues. Germline values: CDR1 LNHDA, CDR2 SQIVND (reference sequence). The full variable domain, with the rest looked up from reference TRBV19 and TRBJ2-1, is DGGITQSPKYLFRKEGQNVTLSCEQNLNHDAMYWYRQDPGQGLRLIYYSQIVNDFQKGDIAEGYSVSREKKESFPLTVTSAQKNPTAFYLCASKTSASSYNERFFGPGTRLTVL.

In its sample, this clonotype was seen many times. The chain couples TRBV19 to TRBJ1-4, with no clear D. The CDR3 runs 15 residues. Deletions cut 3 bases from V and 2 bases from J, with 10 bases between. CDR1 and CDR2 (germline): LNHDA, SQIVND (reference sequence). The CDR3 DNA is TGTGCCAGTAGTATGGTTCGACGGACTAATGAAAAACTGTTTTTT. It translates to CASSMVRRTNEKLFF.

The chain employs TRBV7-2 and TRBJ2-3; TRBD1 is a possible D gene (5 bases). The J call may be mistaken, given a closer DNA end match to TRBJ1-5. Germline CDR1 reads SGHTA; CDR2 reads FQGNSA. CDR3 length equals 17 residues. Here the CDR3 reads CASSFGTSGGSTDTQHF. The CDR3 nucleotides read TGTGCCAGCAGCTTTGGGACTAGCGGGGGATCCACAGATACGCAGCATTTT.

This clonotype was picked up many times. V usage is TRBV3-1 and J usage is TRBJ1-3; D is unresolved. Germline CDR1 and CDR2: LGHDT and YNNKEL (reference sequence). V lost 0 bases to trimming and J lost 4 bases, with 1 base between them. This CDR3 spans 12 amino acids. CDR3 amino acids: CASSQDGNTIYF. In nucleotides, the CDR3 is TGTGCCAGCAGCCAAGACGGAAACACCATATATTTT. The complete variable domain, with remaining parts taken from reference TRBV3-1 and TRBJ1-3, reads DTAVSQTPKYLVTQMGNDKSIKCEQNLGHDTMYWYKQDSKKFLKIMFSYNNKELIINETVPNRFSPKSPDKAHLNLHINSLELGDSAVYFCASSQDGNTIYFGEGSWLTVV.

This chain links TRBV5-6 with TRBJ1-4; D is ambiguous. The CDR3 consists of 14 residues. Trimming shortened V by 4 bases and J by 6 bases, and 13 bases separated the two germline ends. Germline-derived CDR1 and CDR2 are SGHDT and YYEEEE. CDR3 DNA sequence: TGTGCCAGCAGCCGAGGGAGCGCGGATGAAAAACTGTTTTTT. Its protein product is CASSRGSADEKLFF.

Many counts were recorded for this clonotype. The rearrangement links TRBV4-2 to TRBJ2-1, with 9 bases matching TRBD2. The germline gives CDR1 LGHNA, CDR2 YNFKEQ. With V trimmed by 1 base and J by 4 bases, 5 bases remained unmatched. CDR3 length: 16 amino acids. The CDR3 region has the DNA TGTGCCAGCAGCCAAGGGAGTAGCGGGGGTTACAATGAGCAGTTCTTC. Translation: CASSQGSSGGYNEQFF.

This clonotype was recorded a few times. The chain has TRBV6-1 and TRBJ1-6; 7 bases match TRBD1. The trim removed 6 bases at V and 8 bases at J, leaving 10 bases unmatched. Germline CDR1 MNHNS, CDR2 SASEGT. The CDR3 is 15 amino acids. The CDR3 sequence is CASSEGTALYSPLHF. For the CDR3, the DNA is TGTGCCAGCAGCGAGGGGACAGCCCTCTATTCACCCCTCCACTTT.

This clonotype occurred many times. The rearrangement joins TRBV12-3 or TRBV12-4 to TRBJ2-3, with D unclear. V gave up 2 bases and J gave up 0 bases, with 6 bases separating them. The CDR3 runs 14 residues. Here the CDR3 DNA reads TGTGCCAGCAGTTTACGCCATAGCACAGATACGCAGTATTTT. This gives the protein CASSLRHSTDTQYF.

The chain links TRBV20-1 to TRBJ1-5; a possible D gene is TRBD1 (6 bases). This CDR3 contains 13 residues. With 6 bases removed from V and 7 bases from J, the gap between germline ends came to 16 bases. CDR1 is DFQATT and CDR2 is SNEGSKA in the germline V gene (reference sequence). CDR3 nucleotides: TGCAGTGCGCTAGACAGGAACGGCCAGCCCCAGCATTTT. It codes for CSALDRNGQPQHF.

The sample holds many counts of this clonotype. CDR3 nucleotides: TGCAGCGTTGGGGACGGAGGCCTTGGCACAGATACGCAGTATTTT. This sequence encodes CSVGDGGLGTDTQYF. The rearrangement links TRBV29-1 to TRBJ2-3; either TRBD1 or TRBD2 may supply D (5 bases each). This CDR3 is 15 amino acids long. Germline V CDR1 and CDR2: SQVTM, ANQGSEA. With 4 bases removed from V and 1 base from J, the gap between germline ends came to 15 bases.